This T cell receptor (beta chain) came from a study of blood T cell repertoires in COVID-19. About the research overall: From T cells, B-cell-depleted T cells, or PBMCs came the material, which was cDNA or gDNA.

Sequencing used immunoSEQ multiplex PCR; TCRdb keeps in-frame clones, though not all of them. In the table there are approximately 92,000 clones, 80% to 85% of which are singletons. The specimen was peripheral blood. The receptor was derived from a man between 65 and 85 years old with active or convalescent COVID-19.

The CDR3 region is CASRRDYNSWELFF. CDR3 in DNA: TGTGCCAGCAGGAGGGACTACAACTCTTGGGAGCTGTTTTTT. This chain uses TRBV6-4 with TRBJ2-2, with 7 bases matching TRBD2. Germline V lookup: CDR1 MRHNA, CDR2 SNTAGT. This CDR3 is built from 14 residues. After removal of 6 bases from V and 9 bases from J, the junction contained 10 bases not matched to a gene.